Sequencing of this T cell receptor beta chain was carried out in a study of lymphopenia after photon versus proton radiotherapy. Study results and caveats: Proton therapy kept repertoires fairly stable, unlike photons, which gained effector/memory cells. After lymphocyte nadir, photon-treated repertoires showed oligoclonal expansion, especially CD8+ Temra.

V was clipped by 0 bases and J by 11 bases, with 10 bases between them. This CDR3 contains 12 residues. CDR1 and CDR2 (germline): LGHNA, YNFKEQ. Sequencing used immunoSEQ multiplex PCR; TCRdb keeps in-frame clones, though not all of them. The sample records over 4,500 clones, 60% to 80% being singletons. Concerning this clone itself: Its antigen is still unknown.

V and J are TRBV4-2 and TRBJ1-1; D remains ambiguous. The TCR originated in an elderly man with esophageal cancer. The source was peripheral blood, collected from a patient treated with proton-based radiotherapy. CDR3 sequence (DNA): TGTGCCAGCAGCCAAGATCGAGGCTTGGCTTTCTTT. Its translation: CASSQDRGLAFF.